These 20 T cell receptor beta chains originate from one sample sequenced in a study of T cells in Graves' hyperthyroidism and ophthalmopathy. RNA transcripts gave rise to amplified TCR beta CDR3 regions. HTBI primers were used for first-round RT-PCR of the TCR CDR3. From the multiplex PCR reads, TCRdb called clonotypes with MiXCR, one entry per CDR3 protein. Of over 200,000 distinct CDR3 sequences in the sample, about a sixth were seen once. Sequenced input: blood. The source is a man in his fifties or sixties with Graves' hyperthyroidism.

The chain recombines TRBV11-2 with TRBJ2-3; D might be TRBD2 (6 bases). The CDR3 covers 15 residues. V dropped 3 bases and J dropped 0 bases, with 10 bases sitting between them. In germline, CDR1 is SGHAT, CDR2 FQNNGV. The CDR3 coding sequence is TGTGCCAGCAGCTTTGAGGGAGGTAGCACAGATACGCAGTATTTT. Translating gives CASSFEGGSTDTQYF. Filled out from reference TRBV11-2 and TRBJ2-3, the complete variable domain reads EAGVAQSPRYKIIEKRQSVAFWCNPISGHATLYWYQQILGQGPKLLIQFQNNGVVDDSQLPKDRFSAERLKGVDSTLKIQPAKLEDSAVYLCASSFEGGSTDTQYFGPGTRLTVL.

There are many counts of this clonotype. V usage is TRBV30 and J usage is TRBJ1-2, with 7 bases identical to TRBD1. Unmatched junction bases numbered 4, after V lost 3 bases and J lost 3 bases. The CDR3 totals 13 residues. CDR1 is GTSNPN and CDR2 is SVGIG in the germline V gene (reference sequence). In DNA form, the CDR3 reads TGTGCCTGGAGGACAGGGCAACACTATGGCTACACCTTC. Translated, it gives CAWRTGQHYGYTF.

This clonotype was recorded many times. The chain couples TRBV28 to TRBJ2-5; possible D gene TRBD2, 5 bases. The germline V gene has CDR1 MDHEN and CDR2 SYDVKM. The CDR3 is made up of 12 amino acids. Trimming stripped 5 bases from V and 5 bases from J, with 9 bases between. CDR3 bases: TGTGCCAGCAGTACGACTACGGAGACCCAGTACTTC. Translated, it gives CASSTTTETQYF.

This clonotype turned up a few times. The chain recombines TRBV7-8 with TRBJ1-2, with 7 bases fitting TRBD1. Germline assignment: CDR1 SGHVS and CDR2 FQNEAQ. With V trimmed by 5 bases and J by 5 bases, 8 bases remained unmatched. The CDR3 loop spans 14 amino acids. CDR3 residues: CASSPTTGLYGYTF. The CDR3 DNA reads TGTGCCAGCAGCCCCACGACAGGGTTGTATGGCTACACCTTC.

This clonotype has at least ten counts. The chain uses TRBV20-1 and TRBJ2-2, with TRBD1 as a possible D gene (5 bases). With 4 bases removed from V and 0 bases from J, the gap between germline ends came to 15 bases. Germline V CDR1 and CDR2: DFQATT, SNEGSKA (reference sequence). The CDR3 consists of 16 residues. The CDR3 nucleotides are TGCAGTGCTATTGCCCCTGCCAGGGCGAACACCGGGGAGCTGTTTTTT. It is translated as CSAIAPARANTGELFF.

This clonotype has at least ten counts. This chain connects TRBV13 to TRBJ1-1; D might be TRBD1 (5 bases). CDR1 is PRHDT, CDR2 FYEKMQ, per germline (reference sequence). The CDR3 sequence is 12 residues long. With 3 bases removed from V and 11 bases from J, the gap between germline ends came to 13 bases. The DNA of the CDR3 is TGTGCCAGCAGCTTGGGAGGGGCGCGTGCTTTCTTT. Translated: CASSLGGARAFF.

This clonotype was recorded at least ten times. V gene TRBV2 combines with J gene TRBJ2-2, with D possibly matching TRBD2 (6 bases). Trimming removed 4 bases at V and 4 bases at J, with 13 bases between. The V gene's germline CDR1 is SNHLY and CDR2 FYNNEI. CDR3 length: 15 amino acids. CDR3 loop: CASSAPRGSTGELFF. The CDR3 nucleotides read TGTGCCAGCAGTGCCCCCCGGGGGTCCACCGGGGAGCTGTTTTTT.

This clonotype was seen at least ten times. This chain joins TRBV29-1 and TRBJ2-7, with TRBD1 identical over 8 bases. The CDR3 runs to 15 residues. Germline V gives CDR1 SQVTM, CDR2 ANQGSEA. The V gene end was trimmed by 3 bases and the J gene end by 6 bases; junction bases not matched to a gene: 13. This chain's CDR3 is CSVELNPGQAAEQYF. The DNA of the CDR3 is TGCAGCGTTGAGCTCAATCCGGGACAGGCGGCCGAGCAGTACTTC.

The chain employs TRBV5-1 and TRBJ1-4, with D maybe TRBD1 (5 bases). Germline CDR1 and CDR2: SGHRS and YFSETQ. Trimming cost V 2 bases and J 4 bases, with 6 bases left between them. This CDR3 comprises 13 residues. Here the CDR3 reads CASSFDSNEKLFF. The CDR3 nucleotides are TGCGCCAGCAGCTTCGACAGTAATGAAAAACTGTTTTTT.

Points on this clonotype: This could be a read error, since a much larger clone is one nucleotide away. The V gene is TRBV6-2 or TRBV6-3, the J gene TRBJ2-2; D not resolved. The germline CDR1 and CDR2 sequences are MNHEY and SVGEGT. Trimming removed 5 bases from V and 3 bases from J, with 7 bases in between. This CDR3 is 13 amino acids long. CDR3 nucleotide sequence: TGTGCCAGCAGTCCCCGGGACACCGGGGAGCTGTTTTTT. It is translated as CASSPRDTGELFF.

This chain connects TRBV29-1 to TRBJ2-3, with TRBD2 matching 9 bases. Germline V gene data show CDR1 as SQVTM and CDR2 as ANQGSEA. This CDR3 contains 15 residues. V was clipped by 4 bases and J by 0 bases; unmatched bases: 5. The CDR3 reads CSVVWREGSTDTQYF. The CDR3 DNA follows: TGCAGCGTTGTGTGGCGGGAGGGTAGCACAGATACGCAGTATTTT.

This clonotype was counted a few times. The chain carries TRBV30 and TRBJ1-4, with D unresolved. In germline, CDR1 is GTSNPN, CDR2 SVGIG (reference sequence). V dropped 2 bases and J dropped 7 bases, with 5 bases sitting between them. This CDR3 has 11 residues. This CDR3 reads CAWSLGEKLFF. DNA for the CDR3: TGTGCCTGGAGTCTAGGTGAAAAACTGTTTTTT. The whole variable domain, filled in from reference TRBV30 and TRBJ1-4, reads SQTIHQWPATLVQPVGSPLSLECTVEGTSNPNLYWYRQAAGRGLQLLFYSVGIGQISSEVPQNLSASRPQDRQFILSSKKLLLSDSGFYLCAWSLGEKLFFGSGTQLSVL.

There are many counts of this clonotype. The V gene is TRBV28, the J gene TRBJ2-5, with TRBD1 matching 7 bases. Germline values: CDR1 MDHEN, CDR2 SYDVKM. Trimming cost V 10 bases and J 1 base; bases outside gene matches: 9. This CDR3 comprises 14 residues. The chain's CDR3 is CATGSGQLQETQYF. The CDR3 nucleotides read TGTGCCACTGGGTCGGGACAGCTCCAAGAGACCCAGTACTTC.

This clonotype was seen many times. V usage is TRBV6-2 or TRBV6-3 and J usage is TRBJ2-7, with D tentatively TRBD2 (5 bases). The V gene's germline CDR1 is MNHEY and CDR2 SVGEGT. This CDR3 comprises 15 residues. The V end lost 5 bases, the J end lost 3 bases, and 17 bases lay between the germline ends. The DNA for the CDR3 is TGTGCCAGCAGTGCTGACTGGGAGTTGGGCTACGAGCAGTACTTC. It is translated as CASSADWELGYEQYF.

Worth noting for this clonotype: A much larger clone is a single base away; this may be a read error. The chain couples TRBV27 to TRBJ1-1, with 7 bases aligning to TRBD1. This CDR3 is built from 15 residues. Germline CDR1 is MNHEY and CDR2 is SMNVEV (reference sequence). Trimming at V came to 7 bases and at J to 4 bases, leaving 12 bases not matched to a gene. The CDR3 nucleotides read TGTGCCAGCAACCGATACCAGGGGGGAAGCACTGAAGCTTTCTTT. Protein sequence: CASNRYQGGSTEAFF.

This clonotype came up a few times. The chain couples TRBV6-2 or TRBV6-3 to TRBJ2-2; no definite D call. This CDR3 contains 15 residues. V gave up 4 bases and J gave up 4 bases, with 13 bases separating them. The germline gives CDR1 MNHEY, CDR2 SVGEGT. CDR3 residues: CASSSSRRITGELFF. The CDR3 nucleotides are TGTGCCAGCAGTTCCAGTAGGCGGATCACCGGGGAGCTGTTTTTT.

This clonotype was picked up many times. The genes are TRBV11-3 and TRBJ1-6; 9 nucleotides match TRBD1. The germline V gene has CDR1 SGHNT and CDR2 YENEEA. The CDR3 is 14 amino acids. With 5 bases clipped from V and 8 bases from J, the junction kept 4 bases outside the gene matches. The CDR3 DNA sequence: TGTGCCAGCAGCAAGGACAGGGGTTATTCACCCCTCCACTTT. This encodes CASSKDRGYSPLHF.

This clonotype was recorded at least ten times. The chain has TRBV2 and TRBJ1-1; D unclear. This CDR3 is built from 12 residues. Trimming stripped 5 bases from V and 2 bases from J, with 6 bases between. The germline CDR1 and CDR2 sequences are SNHLY and FYNNEI. The CDR3: CASSLDNTEAFF. The DNA for the CDR3 is TGTGCCAGCAGTCTTGACAACACTGAAGCTTTCTTT.

Comment on this clonotype: Possible read error: a much larger clone is one base away. Here the CDR3 omits its conserved ending phenylalanine or tryptophan, so a read error is the likely source. This chain connects TRBV12-3 or TRBV12-4 to TRBJ1-1; D remains unclear. V shed 6 bases and J shed 5 bases, with 16 bases lying between them. CDR3 size: 14 residues. The CDR3 DNA reads as TGTGCCAGCAGGGGGTTTTGGGTATGGACTGAAGCTTTCTCT. Translated: CASRGFWVWTEAFS.

There are many counts of this clonotype. The CDR3 spells CSVGGRGAFF. For the CDR3, the DNA is TGCAGCGTTGGGGGGCGAGGAGCTTTCTTT. The gene calls are TRBV29-1 and TRBJ1-1; possibly TRBD1 for D (6 bases). Trimming stripped 4 bases from V and 10 bases from J, with 10 bases between. Germline CDR1 reads SQVTM; CDR2 reads ANQGSEA. The CDR3 extends over 10 amino acids.